These 23 T cell receptor beta chains originate from one sample sequenced in a study of blood T cell repertoires in COVID-19. Data came from immunoSEQ multiplex PCR; TCRdb stores just in-frame clones and leaves some out. The sample shows tens of thousands of clones, 80% to 90% of them seen only once. The sample consisted of peripheral blood. These receptors were collected from a woman older than 75 with COVID-19, enrolled during active disease.

The rearrangement joins TRBV6-5 to TRBJ1-2; TRBD1 is a possible D gene (5 bases). The V gene lost 6 bases and the J gene lost 4 bases, with 9 bases spanning the gap. CDR1 is MNHEY and CDR2 is SVGAGI in the germline V gene. The CDR3 spans 12 residues. The CDR3 region is CASRTDTYGYTF. The DNA for the CDR3 is TGTGCCAGCAGGACAGACACCTATGGCTACACCTTC.

This clone occurred once. The J gene is TRBJ2-7, the V gene TRBV6-2 or TRBV6-3; D not resolved. Per the germline V gene, CDR1 is MNHEY and CDR2 is SVGEGT. Trimming took off 2 bases at V and 3 bases at J, with 2 bases between the two ends. The CDR3 has 11 amino acids. In nucleotides, the CDR3 is TGTGCCAGCAGTTACCTCTACGAGCAGTACTTC. This gives the protein CASSYLYEQYF.

The chain has TRBV5-1 and TRBJ2-3, with 12 bases fitting TRBD2. This CDR3 comprises 17 residues. V lost 4 bases to trimming and J lost 4 bases; unmatched junction nucleotides: 10. Germline CDR1 is SGHRS and CDR2 is YFSETQ. The CDR3 protein is CASSLPPTSGRADTQYF. Written as DNA, the CDR3 is TGCGCCAGCAGCCTACCCCCGACTAGCGGGAGAGCAGATACGCAGTATTTT.

The V and J genes are TRBV6-1 and TRBJ2-1; no firm D call. The V end lost 1 base, the J end lost 3 bases, and 13 bases lay between the germline ends. Germline CDR1 is MNHNS and CDR2 is SASEGT. This CDR3 comprises 16 residues. Here the CDR3 DNA reads TGTGCCAGCAGTGAAGGGCGGCACCCTCACTACAATGAGCAGTTCTTC. It is translated as CASSEGRHPHYNEQFF.

V is TRBV4-3 and J is TRBJ1-1; 7 bases are a match to TRBD1. This CDR3 region has 15 residues. Germline V CDR1 and CDR2: LGHNA, YSLEER. V trimming: 4 bases; J trimming: 1 base; junction bases outside the gene matches: 6. CDR3 nucleotides: TGCGCCAGCAGCCGAACCAGGACAGGGAACACTGAAGCTTTCTTT. It yields the protein CASSRTRTGNTEAFF.

The chain couples TRBV29-1 to TRBJ1-1, with D possibly being TRBD1 (5 bases). The germline CDR1 and CDR2 sequences are SQVTM and ANQGSEA. Trimming removed 4 bases at V and 0 bases at J, with 6 bases between. The CDR3 has 12 residues. In DNA, the CDR3 is TGCAGCGTTGGACAGATGAACACTGAAGCTTTCTTT. Protein sequence: CSVGQMNTEAFF.

The rearrangement uses TRBV6-4 and TRBJ2-2, with a weak D call TRBD1 (6 bases). This CDR3 has 15 amino acids. Trimming took 3 bases from V and 0 from J, leaving 8 bases between them. Germline-derived CDR1 and CDR2 are MRHNA and SNTAGT. CDR3 DNA: TGTGCCAGCAGTGAGGGGGCCGCGAACACCGGGGAGCTGTTTTTT. It is translated as CASSEGAANTGELFF.

The chain has TRBV6-5 and TRBJ2-5, with D unclear. Between the trimmed V and J ends, which lost 6 bases and 5 bases, there was a span of 10 bases. Germline V gives CDR1 MNHEY, CDR2 SVGAGI. The CDR3 totals 12 residues. The CDR3 spells CASSSLGETQYF. In DNA form, the CDR3 reads TGTGCCAGCAGCTCTCTCGGGGAGACCCAGTACTTC.

The rearrangement links TRBV13 to TRBJ1-6, with D possibly matching TRBD1 (5 bases). Trimming pared 7 bases from V and 0 bases from J, leaving 7 bases between. The CDR3 extends over 14 amino acids. The germline CDR1 and CDR2 sequences are PRHDT and FYEKMQ (reference sequence). CDR3 coding DNA: TGTGCCAGCACCCAGGGCTCCTATAATTCACCCCTCCACTTT. Translation gives CASTQGSYNSPLHF.

As concerns this clone: No DNA is shown, since the ends of the CDR3 on it are uncertain; the CDR3 is the one TCRdb lists. The V gene is TRBV21-1, the J gene TRBJ1-1; the table's D gene call, TRBD1, was not cross checked with the DNA. TRBV21-1 has pseudogene status. Termini included, the CDR3 measures 20 amino acids. The CDR3 is CASSKARQGVGEGANTEAFF.

CDR3 sequence (DNA): TGTGCCAGCAGCTGGAGTCTCAGGGGAATGAACACTGAAGCTTTCTTT. This gives the protein CASSWSLRGMNTEAFF. This chain connects TRBV5-6 to TRBJ1-1; a possible D gene is TRBD1 (6 bases). The CDR3 contains 16 residues. The V gene's germline CDR1 is SGHDT and CDR2 YYEEEE. Trimming removed 3 bases from V and 0 bases from J, with 15 bases in between.

This chain links TRBV2 with TRBJ1-3, with 10 positions matching TRBD1. CDR3 length equals 15 residues. The V segment lost 4 bases and the J segment 4 bases; nucleotides outside the gene matches: 4. CDR1 and CDR2 (germline): SNHLY, FYNNEI. The CDR3 DNA reads as TGTGCCAGCAGTGGGGACAGGGGCGACGGAAACACCATATATTTT. Amino acids: CASSGDRGDGNTIYF.

This chain connects TRBV15 to TRBJ2-1, with 10 bases aligning to TRBD2. Germline V gene sequence: CDR1 LNHNV, CDR2 YYDKDF (reference sequence). The CDR3 has 18 amino acids. The V gene end was trimmed by 5 bases and the J gene end by 7 bases; junction bases not matched to a gene: 17. The CDR3 region has the DNA TGTGCCACCAGCTTAACAGGGGGTAGCGGGGGGTATGAGAATGAGCAGTTCTTC. It codes for CATSLTGGSGGYENEQFF. Variable domain in full (rest from reference TRBV15 and TRBJ2-1): DAMVIQNPRYQVTQFGKPVTLSCSQTLNHNVMYWYQQKSSQAPKLLFHYYDKDFNNEADTPDNFQSRRPNTSFCFLDIRSPGLGDTAMYLCATSLTGGSGGYENEQFFGPGTRLTVL.

V and J are TRBV25-1 and TRBJ2-1, with 7 bases matching TRBD2. This CDR3 has 15 residues. V was pared by 2 bases and J by 9 bases, with 10 bases of the junction left unmatched. Germline-derived CDR1 and CDR2 are MGHDK and SYGVNS. For the CDR3, the DNA is TGTGCCAGCAGTGAAGGACTGGCGGGAGAGGGTGAGCAGTTCTTC. Amino acid sequence: CASSEGLAGEGEQFF.

The chain links TRBV9 to TRBJ2-2; D might be TRBD1 (6 bases). Trimming stripped 4 bases from V and 4 bases from J, with 17 bases between. Germline CDR1 reads SGDLS; CDR2 reads YYNGEE. This CDR3 region has 16 residues. CDR3 residues: CASSPRDRTATGELFF. CDR3 coding DNA: TGTGCCAGCAGCCCGCGTGACAGGACTGCCACCGGGGAGCTGTTTTTT.

The chain recombines TRBV9 with TRBJ1-6; D unresolved. The CDR3 spans 14 residues. Germline assignment: CDR1 SGDLS and CDR2 YYNGEE. V dropped 0 bases and J dropped 4 bases, with 5 bases sitting between them. The CDR3 spells CASSVGQYNSPLHF. In nucleotides, the CDR3 is TGTGCCAGCAGCGTAGGACAATATAATTCACCCCTCCACTTT.

V usage is TRBV2 and J usage is TRBJ1-6; D is unresolved. The CDR3 is made up of 11 amino acids. The germline V gene has CDR1 SNHLY and CDR2 FYNNEI. Trimming cost V 7 bases and J 8 bases, with 6 bases left between them. The DNA of the CDR3 is TGTGCCAGCAACGGGGATTCACCCCTCCACTTT. Its translation is CASNGDSPLHF.

This chain uses TRBV27 with TRBJ1-5; the match to TRBD1 covers 9 bases. V trimming: 5 bases; J trimming: 6 bases; junction bases outside the gene matches: 8. Germline values: CDR1 MNHEY, CDR2 SMNVEV (reference sequence). The CDR3 consists of 15 residues. The CDR3 nucleotides read TGTGCCAGCAGTCCCGGGACAGGGAACCCTCAGCCCCAGCATTTT. Encoded protein: CASSPGTGNPQPQHF.

This chain links TRBV11-2 with TRBJ1-1; 7 bases agree with TRBD1. The CDR3 has 14 residues. The germline V gene encodes CDR1 SGHAT and CDR2 FQNNGV. Trimming took 5 bases from V and 1 from J; bases not matched to a gene: 4. Here the CDR3 reads CASSPWTGNTEAFF. CDR3 nucleotides: TGTGCCAGCAGCCCTTGGACAGGGAACACTGAAGCTTTCTTT. The variable domain in full, completed from reference TRBV11-2 and TRBJ1-1, reads EAGVAQSPRYKIIEKRQSVAFWCNPISGHATLYWYQQILGQGPKLLIQFQNNGVVDDSQLPKDRFSAERLKGVDSTLKIQPAKLEDSAVYLCASSPWTGNTEAFFGQGTRLTVV.

V usage is TRBV5-1 and J usage is TRBJ2-1; 7 bases match TRBD1. The germline CDR1 and CDR2 sequences are SGHRS and YFSETQ. V shed 5 bases, J shed 3 bases, and the junction held 8 bases outside the gene matches. CDR3 length equals 15 residues. CDR3 DNA: TGCGCCAGCAGTCCTACCGGGACAGTCTACAATGAGCAGTTCTTC. This sequence encodes CASSPTGTVYNEQFF.

The chain uses TRBV7-9 and TRBJ2-1, with 13 bases fitting TRBD2. From germline, CDR1 is SEHNR and CDR2 FQNEAQ (reference sequence). CDR3 length: 19 residues. V lost 5 bases and J lost 0; bases outside the gene matches: 10. The CDR3 coding sequence is TGTGCCAGCAGCCACCGACTAGCGGGAGGCCCGAGCTCCTACAATGAGCAGTTCTTC. Its protein product is CASSHRLAGGPSSYNEQFF.

The chain links TRBV5-1 to TRBJ2-1; D perhaps matches TRBD2 (5 bases). This CDR3 is 16 amino acids long. Looked up from germline, CDR1 is SGHRS and CDR2 is YFSETQ. V was trimmed by 3 bases and J by 3 bases, leaving 16 bases between them. The CDR3 DNA is TGCGCCAGCAGCTCATCTTACGGGGTCTACTACAATGAGCAGTTCTTC. Translation gives CASSSSYGVYYNEQFF.

The rearrangement joins TRBV6-5 to TRBJ2-7, with D perhaps matching TRBD2 (5 bases). Looked up from germline, CDR1 is MNHEY and CDR2 is SVGAGI. CDR3 length: 15 residues. Trimming shortened V by 5 bases and J by 3 bases, and 17 bases separated the two germline ends. CDR3 nucleotides: TGTGCCAGCAGTCCCCCCGGGCAGGAGGTCTACGAGCAGTACTTC. It is translated as CASSPPGQEVYEQYF.